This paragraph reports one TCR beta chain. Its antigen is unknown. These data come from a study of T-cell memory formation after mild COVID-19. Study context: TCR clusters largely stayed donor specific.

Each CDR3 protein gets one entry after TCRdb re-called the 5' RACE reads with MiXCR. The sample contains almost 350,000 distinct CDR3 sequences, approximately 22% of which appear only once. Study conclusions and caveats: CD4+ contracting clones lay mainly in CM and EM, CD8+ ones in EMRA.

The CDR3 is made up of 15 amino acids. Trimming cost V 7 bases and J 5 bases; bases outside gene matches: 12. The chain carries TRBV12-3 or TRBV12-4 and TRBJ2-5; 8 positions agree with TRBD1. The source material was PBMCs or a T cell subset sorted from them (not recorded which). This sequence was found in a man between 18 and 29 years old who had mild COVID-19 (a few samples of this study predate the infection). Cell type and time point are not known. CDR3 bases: TGTGCCAGCACCCTCATGACAGGGGATGGCGAGACCCAGTACTTC. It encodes CASTLMTGDGETQYF.